This T cell receptor (beta chain) appears in the sequencing data of a study of blood T cell repertoires in COVID-19. TCRdb's copy holds only in-frame clones and misses some; the assay was immunoSEQ multiplex PCR. The sample has tens of thousands of clones, approximately 89% seen once. Trimming cost V 5 bases and J 5 bases; bases outside gene matches: 6. This CDR3 has 14 amino acids. From germline, CDR1 is SNHLY and CDR2 FYNNEI. The J gene is TRBJ2-5, the V gene TRBV2; 9 nucleotides match TRBD1. The source is a human donor in a cohort sampled during active COVID-19. Sequencing input: peripheral blood. CDR3 residues: CASSRQGDQETQYF. The CDR3 DNA reads as TGTGCCAGCAGTCGACAGGGGGATCAGGAGACCCAGTACTTC.